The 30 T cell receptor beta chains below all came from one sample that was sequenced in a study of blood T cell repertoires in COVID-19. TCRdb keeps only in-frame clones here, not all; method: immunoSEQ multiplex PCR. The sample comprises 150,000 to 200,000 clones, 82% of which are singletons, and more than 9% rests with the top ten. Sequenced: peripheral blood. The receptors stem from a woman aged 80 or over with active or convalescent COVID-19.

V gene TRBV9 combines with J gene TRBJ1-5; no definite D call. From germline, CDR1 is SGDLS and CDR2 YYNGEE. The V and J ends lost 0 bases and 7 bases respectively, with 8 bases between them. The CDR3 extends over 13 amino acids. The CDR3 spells CASSVARLQPQHF. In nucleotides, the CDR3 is TGTGCCAGCAGCGTAGCCCGGTTACAGCCCCAGCATTTT.

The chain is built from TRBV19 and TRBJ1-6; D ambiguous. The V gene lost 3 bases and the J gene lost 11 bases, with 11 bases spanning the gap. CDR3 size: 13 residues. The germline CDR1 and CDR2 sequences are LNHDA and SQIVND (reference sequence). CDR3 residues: CASSMAQVPPLHF. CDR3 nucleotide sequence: TGTGCCAGTAGTATGGCCCAGGTTCCACCCCTCCACTTT. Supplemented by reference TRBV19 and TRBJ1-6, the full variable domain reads DGGITQSPKYLFRKEGQNVTLSCEQNLNHDAMYWYRQDPGQGLRLIYYSQIVNDFQKGDIAEGYSVSREKKESFPLTVTSAQKNPTAFYLCASSMAQVPPLHFGNGTRLTVT.

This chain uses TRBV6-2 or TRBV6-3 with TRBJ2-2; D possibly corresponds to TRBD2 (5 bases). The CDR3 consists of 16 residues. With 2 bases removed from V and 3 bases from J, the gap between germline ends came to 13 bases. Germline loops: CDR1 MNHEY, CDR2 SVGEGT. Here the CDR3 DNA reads TGTGCCAGCAGTTACGAAAGCGGATACTACACCGGGGAGCTGTTTTTT. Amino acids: CASSYESGYYTGELFF.

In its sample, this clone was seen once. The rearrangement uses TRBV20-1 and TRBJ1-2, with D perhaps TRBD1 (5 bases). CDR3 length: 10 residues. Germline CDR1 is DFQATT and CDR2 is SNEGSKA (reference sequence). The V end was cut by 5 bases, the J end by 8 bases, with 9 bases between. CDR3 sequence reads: CSAGHGGYTF. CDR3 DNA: TGCAGTGCTGGACATGGCGGCTACACCTTC.

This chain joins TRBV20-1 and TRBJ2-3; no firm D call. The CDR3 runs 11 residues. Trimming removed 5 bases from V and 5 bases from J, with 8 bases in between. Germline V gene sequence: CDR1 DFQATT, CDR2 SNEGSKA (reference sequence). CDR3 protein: CSALLGDTQYF. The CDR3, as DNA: TGCAGTGCTCTCCTAGGAGATACGCAGTATTTT.

The CDR3 loop is CASSLGTYRGAFF. Written as DNA, the CDR3 is TGTGCCAGCAGTTTAGGTACCTACAGGGGAGCTTTCTTT. This chain joins TRBV12-3 or TRBV12-4 and TRBJ1-1; 7 bases agree with TRBD1. V gave up 1 base and J gave up 10 bases; unmatched junction bases: 6. CDR3 length: 13 residues.

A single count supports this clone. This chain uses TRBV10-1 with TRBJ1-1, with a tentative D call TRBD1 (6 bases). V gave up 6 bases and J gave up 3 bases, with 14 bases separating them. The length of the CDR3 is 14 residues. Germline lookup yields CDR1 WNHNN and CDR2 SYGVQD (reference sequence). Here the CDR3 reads CASRAGRGDTEAFF. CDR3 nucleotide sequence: TGCGCCAGCAGAGCAGGGAGGGGGGACACTGAAGCTTTCTTT.

CDR3 in amino acids: CASSPTTGRTPTDTQYF. DNA of the CDR3: TGTGCCAGCAGCCCTACCACCGGACGGACACCTACAGATACGCAGTATTTT. This rearrangement joins TRBV7-9 to TRBJ2-3; D might be TRBD1 (5 bases). The CDR3 totals 17 residues. Germline values: CDR1 SEHNR, CDR2 FQNEAQ (reference sequence). V was cut by 5 bases and J by 3 bases, with 21 bases left in between.

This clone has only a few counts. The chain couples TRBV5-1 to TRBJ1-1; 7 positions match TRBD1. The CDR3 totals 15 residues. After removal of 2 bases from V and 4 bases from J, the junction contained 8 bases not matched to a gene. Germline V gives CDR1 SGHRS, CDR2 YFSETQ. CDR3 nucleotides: TGCGCCAGCAGCTTCTCACAGGGGATTGGCACTGAAGCTTTCTTT. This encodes CASSFSQGIGTEAFF.

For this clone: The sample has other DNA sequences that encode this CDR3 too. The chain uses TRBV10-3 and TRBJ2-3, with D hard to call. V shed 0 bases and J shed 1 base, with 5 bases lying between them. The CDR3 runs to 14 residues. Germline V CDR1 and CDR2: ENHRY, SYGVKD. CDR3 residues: CAISESAGTDTQYF. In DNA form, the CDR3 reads TGTGCCATCAGTGAGTCGGCAGGCACAGATACGCAGTATTTT.

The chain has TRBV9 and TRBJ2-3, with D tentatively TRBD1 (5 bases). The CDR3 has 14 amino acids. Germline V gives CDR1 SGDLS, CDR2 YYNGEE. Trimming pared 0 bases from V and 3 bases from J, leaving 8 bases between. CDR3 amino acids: CASSVVGATDTQYF. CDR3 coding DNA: TGTGCCAGCAGCGTAGTTGGGGCGACAGATACGCAGTATTTT.

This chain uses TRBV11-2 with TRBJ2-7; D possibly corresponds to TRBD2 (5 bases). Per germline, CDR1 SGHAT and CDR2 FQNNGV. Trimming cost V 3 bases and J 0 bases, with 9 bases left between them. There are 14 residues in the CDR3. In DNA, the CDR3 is TGTGCCAGCAGCTTTGGACTTAGCTCCTACGAGCAGTACTTC. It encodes CASSFGLSSYEQYF.

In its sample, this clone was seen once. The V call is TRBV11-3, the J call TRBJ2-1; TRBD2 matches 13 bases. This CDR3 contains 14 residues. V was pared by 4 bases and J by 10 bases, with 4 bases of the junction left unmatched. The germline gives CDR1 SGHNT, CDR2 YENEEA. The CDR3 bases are TGTGCCAGCAGCTCCGGACTAGCGGGAGAGGAGCAGTTCTTC. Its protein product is CASSSGLAGEEQFF.

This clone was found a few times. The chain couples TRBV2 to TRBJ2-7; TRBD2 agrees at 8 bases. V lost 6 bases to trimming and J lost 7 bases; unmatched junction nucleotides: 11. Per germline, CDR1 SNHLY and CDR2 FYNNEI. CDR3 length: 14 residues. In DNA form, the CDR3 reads TGTGCCAGCAGCCTCGGGACTAGTCTCCGGGAGCAGTACTTC. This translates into CASSLGTSLREQYF.

The DNA of the CDR3 is TGTGCCAGCACCTCCGGTCGGGCAGGGACTGAAGCTTTCTTT. Its translation is CASTSGRAGTEAFF. The chain recombines TRBV5-4 with TRBJ1-1, with a tentative D call TRBD1 (5 bases). V was clipped by 6 bases and J by 5 bases, with 17 bases between them. This CDR3 is built from 14 residues. Germline CDR1 SGHNT, CDR2 YYREEE (reference sequence).

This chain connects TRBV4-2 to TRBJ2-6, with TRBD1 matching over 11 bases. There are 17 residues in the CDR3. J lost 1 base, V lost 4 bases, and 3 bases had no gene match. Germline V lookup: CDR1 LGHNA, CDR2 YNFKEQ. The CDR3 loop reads CASSPGTGGSGANVLTF. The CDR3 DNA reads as TGTGCCAGCAGCCCAGGGACAGGGGGGTCTGGGGCCAACGTCCTGACTTTC.

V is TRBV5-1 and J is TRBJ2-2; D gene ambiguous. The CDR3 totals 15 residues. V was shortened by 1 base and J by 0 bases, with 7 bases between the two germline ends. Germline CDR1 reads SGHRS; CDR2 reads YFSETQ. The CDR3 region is CASSLMSANTGELFF. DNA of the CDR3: TGCGCCAGCAGCTTGATGAGCGCGAACACCGGGGAGCTGTTTTTT.

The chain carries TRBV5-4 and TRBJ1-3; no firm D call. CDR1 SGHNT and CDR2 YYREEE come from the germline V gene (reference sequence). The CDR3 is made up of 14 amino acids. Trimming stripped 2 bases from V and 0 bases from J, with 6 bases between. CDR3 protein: CASSFDFSGNTIYF. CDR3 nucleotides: TGTGCCAGCAGCTTCGACTTCTCTGGAAACACCATATATTTT.

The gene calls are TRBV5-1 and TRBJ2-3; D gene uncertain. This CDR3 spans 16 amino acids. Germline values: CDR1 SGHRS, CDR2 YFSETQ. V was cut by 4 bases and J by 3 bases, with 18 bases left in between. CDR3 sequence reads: CASSPDRPRSTDTQYF. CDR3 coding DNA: TGCGCCAGCAGCCCCGACCGCCCCCGGAGTACAGATACGCAGTATTTT.

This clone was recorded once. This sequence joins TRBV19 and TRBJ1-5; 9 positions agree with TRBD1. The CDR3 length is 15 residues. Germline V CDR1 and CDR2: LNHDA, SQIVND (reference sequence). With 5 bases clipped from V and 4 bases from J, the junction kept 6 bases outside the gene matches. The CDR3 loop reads CASSSGTGRNQPQHF. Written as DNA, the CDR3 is TGTGCCAGTAGTTCCGGGACAGGGAGGAATCAGCCCCAGCATTTT.

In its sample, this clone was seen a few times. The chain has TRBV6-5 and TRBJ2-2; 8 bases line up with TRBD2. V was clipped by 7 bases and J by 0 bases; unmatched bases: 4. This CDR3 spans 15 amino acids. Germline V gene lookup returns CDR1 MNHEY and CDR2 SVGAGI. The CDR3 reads CASTTGRANTGELFF. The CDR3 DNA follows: TGTGCCAGCACAACCGGGAGGGCGAACACCGGGGAGCTGTTTTTT.

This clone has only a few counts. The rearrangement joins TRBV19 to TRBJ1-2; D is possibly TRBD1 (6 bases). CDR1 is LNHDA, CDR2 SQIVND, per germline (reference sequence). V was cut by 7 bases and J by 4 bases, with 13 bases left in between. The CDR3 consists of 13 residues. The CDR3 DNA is TGTGCCAGTAACGGGGGGGCGGGCTATGGCTACACCTTC. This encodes CASNGGAGYGYTF.

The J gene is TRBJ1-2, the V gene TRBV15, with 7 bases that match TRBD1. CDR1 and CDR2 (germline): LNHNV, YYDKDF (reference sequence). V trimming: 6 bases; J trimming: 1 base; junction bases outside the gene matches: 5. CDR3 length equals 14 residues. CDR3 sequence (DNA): TGTGCCACCAGGGCGAACAGGGGTAACTATGGCTACACCTTC. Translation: CATRANRGNYGYTF.

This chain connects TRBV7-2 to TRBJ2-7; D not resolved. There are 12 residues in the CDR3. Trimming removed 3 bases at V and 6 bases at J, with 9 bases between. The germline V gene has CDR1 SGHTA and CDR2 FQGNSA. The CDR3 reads CASSFGLSEQYF. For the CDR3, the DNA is TGTGCCAGCAGCTTTGGGCTTTCCGAGCAGTACTTC.

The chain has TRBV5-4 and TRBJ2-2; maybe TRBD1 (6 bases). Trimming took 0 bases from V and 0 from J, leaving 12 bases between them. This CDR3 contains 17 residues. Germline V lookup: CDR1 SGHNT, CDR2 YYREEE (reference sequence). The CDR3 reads CASSLGGLAANTGELFF. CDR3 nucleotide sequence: TGTGCCAGCAGCTTGGGGGGGCTAGCAGCGAACACCGGGGAGCTGTTTTTT.

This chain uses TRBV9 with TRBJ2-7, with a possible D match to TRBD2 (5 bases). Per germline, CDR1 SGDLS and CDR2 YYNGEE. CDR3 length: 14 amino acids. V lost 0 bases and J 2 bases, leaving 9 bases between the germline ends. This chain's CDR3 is CASSVGTGTYEQYF. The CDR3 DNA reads TGTGCCAGCAGCGTAGGGACGGGAACCTACGAGCAGTACTTC.

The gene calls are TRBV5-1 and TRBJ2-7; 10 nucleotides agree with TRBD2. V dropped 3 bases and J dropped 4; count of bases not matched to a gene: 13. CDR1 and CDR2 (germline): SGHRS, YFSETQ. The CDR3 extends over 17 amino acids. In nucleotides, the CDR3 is TGCGCCAGCAGCTACCTAAGGGCTAGCGGGAGAGGATACGAGCAGTACTTC. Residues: CASSYLRASGRGYEQYF.

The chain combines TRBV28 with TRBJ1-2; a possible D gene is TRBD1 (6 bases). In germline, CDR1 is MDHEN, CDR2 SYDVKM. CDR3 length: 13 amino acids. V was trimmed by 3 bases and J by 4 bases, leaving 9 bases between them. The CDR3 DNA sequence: TGTGCCAGCAGTTTGACAGGAGGCTATGGCTACACCTTC. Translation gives CASSLTGGYGYTF.

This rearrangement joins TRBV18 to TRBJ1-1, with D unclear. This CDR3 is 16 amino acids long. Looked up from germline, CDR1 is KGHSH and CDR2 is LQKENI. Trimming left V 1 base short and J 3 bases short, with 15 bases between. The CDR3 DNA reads TGTGCCAGCTCACCACGCACTGCAGCCGGGGACACTGAAGCTTTCTTT. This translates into CASSPRTAAGDTEAFF.

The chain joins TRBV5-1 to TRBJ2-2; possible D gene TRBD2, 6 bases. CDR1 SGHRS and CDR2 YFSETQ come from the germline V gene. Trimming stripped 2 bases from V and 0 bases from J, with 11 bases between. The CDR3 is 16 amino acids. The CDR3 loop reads CASSFIRETNTGELFF. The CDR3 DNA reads TGCGCCAGCAGCTTTATCCGGGAGACGAACACCGGGGAGCTGTTTTTT.